This T cell receptor beta chain was recorded in a study of shared clonotypes between healthy human individuals. Trimming pared 4 bases from V and 5 bases from J, leaving 11 bases between. The CDR3 runs to 13 residues. From germline, CDR1 is SGHDN and CDR2 FVKESK. The assay was immunoSEQ multiplex PCR, and TCRdb's table has in-frame clones only and misses some. The sample yields over 2 million clones, about nine tenths seen once. Specimen: naive CD4+ T cells from PBMCs. Subset in this sample: CD45RA+ positively selected. This chain uses TRBV14 with TRBJ1-2; D is perhaps TRBD1 (5 bases). The receptor comes from a man between 18 and 35 years old in good health. Some clones in this sample may be carry-over from other donors' samples. The CDR3 reads CASSRERQYGYTF. The CDR3 DNA reads as TGTGCCAGCAGCCGCGAAAGACAGTATGGCTACACCTTC.